The T cell receptor beta chain described here comes from a study of CXCR3-negative and CXCR3-positive naive CD8 T cells. On the study more broadly: Sequencing gave 120 million to 150 million TRB reads overall, about 1.5 +/- 0.3 million per library. Overall study findings and caveats: When CXCR3-positive naive cells were set against CXCR3-negative naive cells, the former had more hydrophobic TRB CDR3s. Naive cells, whether CXCR3-negative or CXCR3-positive, had similar TRBV-TRBJ usage, while memory cells differed.

Germline V gene lookup returns CDR1 SGHTA and CDR2 FQGNSA. This CDR3 contains 13 residues. The libraries of TRB cDNA were prepared using 5' RACE with UMI labels. From the 5' RACE reads, TCRdb lists one entry per CDR3 protein and no DNA. This repertoire includes around 63,000 distinct CDR3 sequences. As concerns this clonotype: The antigen is undetermined.

The rearrangement links TRBV7-2 to TRBJ2-5. Sequenced input: naive CXCR3+ CD8+ T cells from blood. Noted subset: CD45RO-CCR7+CD27+CD95- naive CD8+ T cells expressing CXCR3 (TNR3+). The TCR sequence derives from a human donor in good health. Some clones in this sample may be carry-over from other donors' samples. The CDR3 protein is CASSLVSGETQYF.